The 28 T cell receptor beta chains given below trace back to one sample, sequenced in a study of OX40 agonist ivuxolimab in advanced cancers. The data were produced by immunoSEQ multiplex PCR, yet TCRdb's version contains in-frame clones alone and is incomplete. This table has 80,000 to 95,000 clones, about 90% appearing once. The input for sequencing was CD4+ or CD8+ T cells sorted from blood, taken in a trial of the OX40 agonist ivuxolimab. The receptors were sampled from an adult with an advanced solid tumor such as melanoma, head and neck, liver or kidney cancer.

CDR3 residues: CASSEANSAYTQYF. DNA for the CDR3: TGTGCCAGCAGTGAAGCGAATAGCGCGTATACGCAGTATTTT. J is TRBJ2-3 and V is TRBV2; tentatively, D is TRBD2 (5 bases). CDR1 and CDR2 (germline): SNHLY, FYNNEI. The CDR3 covers 14 residues. V was shortened by 0 bases and J by 7 bases, with 11 bases between the two germline ends.

This clone was seen a single time. The V gene is TRBV23-1, the J gene TRBJ2-2; 10 bases line up with TRBD2. TRBV23-1 is placed among ORFs of uncertain function. With 0 bases clipped from V and 9 bases from J, the junction kept 28 bases outside the gene matches. The CDR3 sequence is 23 residues long. For the CDR3, the DNA is TGCGCCAGCAGTCAATCGGTGGCTGGGAACCACCCGGGACTAGCGAGAGGGTGTAGGGAGCTGTTTTTT. It codes for CASSQSVAGNHPGLARGCRELFF.

The CDR3 sequence: CASSLGGRGERDEQYF. The CDR3, as DNA: TGCGCCAGCAGCTTGGGAGGCAGGGGAGAGAGGGACGAGCAGTACTTC. The V gene is TRBV5-1, the J gene TRBJ2-7, with D possibly TRBD1 on 6 matching bases. Germline V CDR1 and CDR2: SGHRS, YFSETQ. Trimming shortened V by 0 bases and J by 5 bases, and 18 bases separated the two germline ends. The CDR3 is 16 residues long. Supplemented by reference TRBV5-1 and TRBJ2-7, the full variable domain reads KAGVTQTPRYLIKTRGQQVTLSCSPISGHRSVSWYQQTPGQGLQFLFEYFSETQRNKGNFPGRFSGRQFSNSRSEMNVSTLELGDSALYLCASSLGGRGERDEQYFGPGTRLTVT.

The chain links TRBV6-1 to TRBJ1-2; a weak D match, TRBD1 (5 bases). V was clipped by 6 bases and J by 3 bases, with 8 bases between them. Germline loops: CDR1 MNHNS, CDR2 SASEGT. The CDR3 covers 12 residues. The CDR3 DNA reads TGTGCCAGCAGAGGGACCGACTATGGCTACACCTTC. Its translation: CASRGTDYGYTF.

Comment on this clone: One junction end disagrees with the germline gene, perhaps due to a read error. This sequence joins TRBV5-6 and TRBJ1-2; D gene ambiguous. The germline V gene encodes CDR1 SGHDT and CDR2 YYEEEE. The CDR3 spans 16 residues. As DNA, the CDR3 is TGTGCCGGCAGCTGGGAAGGGTCAAGGCAAGACTATGGCTACACCTTC. It yields the protein CAGSWEGSRQDYGYTF. Full variable domain (outside the CDR3, taken from reference TRBV5-6 and TRBJ1-2): DAGVTQSPTHLIKTRGQQVTLRCSPKSGHDTVSWYQQALGQGPQFIFQYYEEEERQRGNFPDRFSGHQFPNYSSELNVNALLLGDSALYLCAGSWEGSRQDYGYTFGSGTRLTVV.

This chain connects TRBV11-2 to TRBJ1-2; weak D call: TRBD1 (5 bases). Germline CDR1 SGHAT, CDR2 FQNNGV. The CDR3 loop spans 12 amino acids. V was pared by 5 bases and J by 8 bases, with 12 bases between. CDR3 sequence: CASSPGTWGYTF. CDR3 DNA sequence: TGTGCCAGCAGCCCCGGGACCTGGGGCTACACCTTC.

This chain joins TRBV4-1 and TRBJ1-2; 11 bases align to TRBD1. V lost 5 bases, J lost 8 bases, and 7 bases stayed unmatched. The CDR3 extends over 14 amino acids. Germline V gene sequence: CDR1 MGHRA, CDR2 YSYEKL. The CDR3 spells CASSAGQGAWGYTF. CDR3 bases: TGCGCCAGCAGCGCCGGACAGGGGGCTTGGGGCTACACCTTC.

V gene TRBV10-1 combines with J gene TRBJ2-1; unclear D gene. The CDR3 totals 12 residues. Germline V gene lookup returns CDR1 WNHNN and CDR2 SYGVQD (reference sequence). V gave up 5 bases and J gave up 5 bases, with 7 bases separating them. DNA for the CDR3: TGCGCCAGCAGTTCGCGGAACAATGAGCAGTTCTTC. Amino acids: CASSSRNNEQFF.

This chain uses TRBV29-1 with TRBJ1-2; weak D call: TRBD1 (5 bases). Germline CDR1 reads SQVTM; CDR2 reads ANQGSEA. The CDR3 runs to 11 residues. The CDR3 DNA is TGCAGGATAGACAGTAACTATGGCTACACCTTC. Translation gives CRIDSNYGYTF.

This clone was counted once. Here the CDR3 reads CASSGVRTATSYEQYF. The CDR3 region has the DNA TGCGCCAGCAGCGGGGTAAGAACGGCTACTTCCTACGAGCAGTACTTC. This chain joins TRBV10-1 and TRBJ2-7; D perhaps matches TRBD2 (5 bases). The CDR3 has 16 amino acids. The V gene lost 6 bases and the J gene lost 1 base, with 19 bases spanning the gap. CDR1 and CDR2 (germline): WNHNN, SYGVQD (reference sequence).

This chain links TRBV19 with TRBJ2-5; TRBD1 matches at 8 bases. Germline-derived CDR1 and CDR2 are LNHDA and SQIVND (reference sequence). J lost 3 bases, V lost 4 bases, and 7 bases had no gene match. The CDR3 is made up of 15 amino acids. The CDR3 here is CASSTIMDREETQYF. The CDR3 DNA sequence: TGTGCCAGTAGTACGATAATGGACAGGGAAGAGACCCAGTACTTC. Using reference TRBV19 and TRBJ2-5 for the parts outside the CDR3, the full variable domain is DGGITQSPKYLFRKEGQNVTLSCEQNLNHDAMYWYRQDPGQGLRLIYYSQIVNDFQKGDIAEGYSVSREKKESFPLTVTSAQKNPTAFYLCASSTIMDREETQYFGPGTRLLVL.

The chain has TRBV5-1 and TRBJ1-2, with D possibly matching TRBD1 (5 bases). V was clipped by 4 bases and J by 7 bases, with 14 bases between them. The CDR3 extends over 13 amino acids. Germline lookup yields CDR1 SGHRS and CDR2 YFSETQ. CDR3 region: CASSPDSGGGYTF. Here the CDR3 DNA reads TGCGCCAGCAGCCCAGACAGCGGGGGTGGCTACACCTTC.

This clone was found many times. The V gene is TRBV6-1, the J gene TRBJ1-2, with D unclear. The germline V and J ends were trimmed by 0 bases and 3 bases, with 11 bases remaining between them. In germline, CDR1 is MNHNS, CDR2 SASEGT. CDR3 length equals 15 residues. DNA for the CDR3: TGTGCCAGCAGTGAAGCGCGCTCCGGGGACTATGGCTACACCTTC. Its translation: CASSEARSGDYGYTF.

The gene calls are TRBV5-1 and TRBJ1-2; no firm D call. The CDR3 runs to 14 residues. Looked up from germline, CDR1 is SGHRS and CDR2 is YFSETQ. Trimming took off 2 bases at V and 4 bases at J, with 12 bases between the two ends. The DNA of the CDR3 is TGCGCCAGCAGCTTAGACGGGAAGCCCTATGGCTACACCTTC. It translates to CASSLDGKPYGYTF.

V and J are TRBV6-4 and TRBJ1-1; D gene ambiguous. The CDR3 is 13 amino acids. Germline CDR1 is MRHNA and CDR2 is SNTAGT. V was cut by 5 bases and J by 2 bases, with 9 bases left in between. The CDR3 reads CASSKTSNTEAFF. CDR3 coding DNA: TGTGCCAGCAGTAAGACATCAAACACTGAAGCTTTCTTT.

The genes are TRBV11-3 and TRBJ2-7; tentatively, D is TRBD1 (5 bases). Trimming left V 4 bases short and J 1 base short, with 8 bases between. From germline, CDR1 is SGHNT and CDR2 YENEEA. The CDR3 covers 13 residues. Here the CDR3 reads CASSSDISYEQYF. The CDR3 nucleotides are TGTGCCAGCAGCTCGGACATTTCCTACGAGCAGTACTTC.

The genes are TRBV27 and TRBJ2-2; D may be TRBD1 (5 bases). The CDR3 sequence is 13 residues long. CDR1 MNHEY and CDR2 SMNVEV come from the germline V gene (reference sequence). Trimming removed 2 bases from V and 5 bases from J, with 6 bases in between. Written as DNA, the CDR3 is TGTGCCAGCAGTTTAAGGGGAACCGGGGAGCTGTTTTTT. Protein product: CASSLRGTGELFF.

The chain recombines TRBV6-4 with TRBJ1-5, with 9 nucleotides matching TRBD1. The CDR3 totals 15 residues. V gave up 4 bases and J gave up 11 bases; unmatched junction bases: 12. Germline CDR1 reads MRHNA; CDR2 reads SNTAGT. The chain's CDR3 is CASSARDRASGAQHF. CDR3 nucleotides: TGTGCCAGCAGTGCCCGGGACAGGGCCTCGGGGGCCCAGCATTTT.

V and J are TRBV28 and TRBJ1-5; D ambiguous. Germline CDR1 is MDHEN and CDR2 is SYDVKM. Trimming stripped 3 bases from V and 0 bases from J, with 3 bases between. This CDR3 is 13 amino acids long. CDR3 in amino acids: CASSFSSNQPQHF. The CDR3 nucleotides read TGTGCCAGCAGTTTCAGTAGCAATCAGCCCCAGCATTTT.

As to this clone: The sample has other DNA sequences that encode this CDR3 too. CDR3 sequence: CASSLGLADYNEQFF. CDR3 bases: TGTGCCAGCAGCTTGGGACTAGCAGACTACAATGAGCAGTTCTTC. The chain links TRBV5-4 to TRBJ2-1; 7 bases align to TRBD2. This CDR3 has 15 residues. The germline gives CDR1 SGHNT, CDR2 YYREEE (reference sequence). V lost 0 bases, J lost 3 bases, and 3 bases stayed unmatched.

This clone was picked up a small number of times. The V gene is TRBV4-1, the J gene TRBJ2-1; 7 bases fit TRBD2. This CDR3 is built from 14 residues. CDR1 is MGHRA, CDR2 YSYEKL, per germline. With 4 bases clipped from V and 6 bases from J, the junction kept 6 bases outside the gene matches. CDR3 loop: CASSRFSGGNEQFF. The CDR3 nucleotides are TGCGCCAGCAGCCGATTCTCGGGGGGCAATGAGCAGTTCTTC.

The V call is TRBV6-5, the J call TRBJ2-7; no clear D gene. Germline V gene data show CDR1 as MNHEY and CDR2 as SVGAGI. V lost 4 bases and J lost 5, with 12 bases in between. This CDR3 has 13 amino acids. The CDR3 DNA reads as TGTGCCAGCAGTTCCAGAGACACCCACGAGCAGTACTTC. Residues: CASSSRDTHEQYF.

This clone was counted once. The rearrangement links TRBV27 to TRBJ1-6; D may be TRBD1 (5 bases). V was cut by 2 bases and J by 6 bases, with 8 bases left in between. Germline assignment: CDR1 MNHEY and CDR2 SMNVEV (reference sequence). This CDR3 comprises 14 residues. DNA for the CDR3: TGTGCCAGCAGTTTACAAGGGACTAATTCACCCCTCCACTTT. Translating gives CASSLQGTNSPLHF.

This clone was counted only a few times. The V gene is TRBV10-2, the J gene TRBJ2-7; no definite D call. V shed 3 bases and J shed 6 bases, with 15 bases lying between them. The CDR3 consists of 14 residues. Germline V gives CDR1 WSHSY, CDR2 SAAADI. The CDR3 here is CASSDVKGLGEQYF. Here the CDR3 DNA reads TGCGCCAGCAGTGATGTGAAAGGCCTGGGCGAGCAGTACTTC.

This chain connects TRBV7-9 to TRBJ2-7; 7 bases are shared with TRBD1. V shed 5 bases and J 4 bases; nucleotides not matched to a gene: 11. The CDR3 extends over 15 amino acids. The germline CDR1 and CDR2 sequences are SEHNR and FQNEAQ (reference sequence). The CDR3 nucleotides are TGTGCCAGCAGCCCTACTGGGGCCAGGGGGTACGAGCAGTACTTC. Amino acid sequence: CASSPTGARGYEQYF.

This clone has a single count. This chain links TRBV28 with TRBJ2-7, with a possible D match to TRBD2 (6 bases). Germline CDR1 and CDR2: MDHEN and SYDVKM. The CDR3 sequence is 15 residues long. V was trimmed by 2 bases and J by 5 bases, leaving 16 bases between them. In DNA, the CDR3 is TGTGCCAGCAGTTTAAGGAGGAGGGTCCTGGACGAGCAGTACTTC. Protein: CASSLRRRVLDEQYF.

The chain joins TRBV28 to TRBJ2-7; the D gene is possibly TRBD1 (5 bases). Germline assignment: CDR1 MDHEN and CDR2 SYDVKM. This CDR3 is built from 14 residues. Trimming removed 5 bases at V and 2 bases at J, with 13 bases between. The CDR3 nucleotides are TGTGCCAGCAGTCCTACAGGTTTCCCCTACGAGCAGTACTTC. It is translated as CASSPTGFPYEQYF.

The chain links TRBV21-1 to TRBJ1-1. TRBV21-1 constitutes a pseudogene. CDR3 size: 15 residues. This chain's CDR3 is CASTVKEKENTEAFF. CDR3 nucleotide sequence: TGTGCCAGCACCGTAAAGGAGAAGGAGAACACTGAAGCTTTCTTT.